This T cell receptor (beta chain) was identified in a study of blood T cell repertoires in COVID-19. Study-level background: Nucleic acid was either cDNA or gDNA, and it came from T cells, B-cell-depleted T cells, or PBMCs.

The repertoire was sequenced with immunoSEQ multiplex PCR; TCRdb's copy has only in-frame clones and lacks some. The sample holds 250,000 to 350,000 clones, around 85% seen once. The CDR3 contains 16 residues. The germline V gene has CDR1 SEHNR and CDR2 FQNEAQ (reference sequence). V gave up 6 bases and J gave up 2 bases, with 19 bases separating them. Symptom resolution, clearance, or two negative PCRs marked donors in Cohort 3 as recovered. Sequencing was performed on PBMCs or T cells enriched from blood (not recorded which). This sequence originates from a woman aged 40 to 55 who had recovered from COVID-19. The V call is TRBV7-9, the J call TRBJ1-1, with D tentatively TRBD1 (5 bases). CDR3 coding DNA: TGTGCCAGCAGTCCTTCTCAGGGTCGTTCTAACACTGAAGCTTTCTTT. Protein product: CASSPSQGRSNTEAFF. Looking up the rest from reference TRBV7-9 and TRBJ1-1 gives the full variable domain: DTGVSQNPRHKITKRGQNVTFRCDPISEHNRLYWYRQTLGQGPEFLTYFQNEAQLEKSRLLSDRFSAERPKGSFSTLEIQRTEQGDSAMYLCASSPSQGRSNTEAFFGQGTRLTVV.